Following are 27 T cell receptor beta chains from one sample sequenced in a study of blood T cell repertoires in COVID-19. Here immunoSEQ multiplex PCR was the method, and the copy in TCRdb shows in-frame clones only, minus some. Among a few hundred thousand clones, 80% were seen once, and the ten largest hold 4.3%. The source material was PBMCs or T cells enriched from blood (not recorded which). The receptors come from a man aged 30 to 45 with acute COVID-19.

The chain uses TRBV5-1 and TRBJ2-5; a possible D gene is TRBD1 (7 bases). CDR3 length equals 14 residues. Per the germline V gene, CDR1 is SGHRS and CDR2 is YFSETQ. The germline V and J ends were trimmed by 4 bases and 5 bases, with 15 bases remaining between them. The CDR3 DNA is TGCGCCAGCAGCCAACCAGGGGGGTCGGAGACCCAGTACTTC. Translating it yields CASSQPGGSETQYF.

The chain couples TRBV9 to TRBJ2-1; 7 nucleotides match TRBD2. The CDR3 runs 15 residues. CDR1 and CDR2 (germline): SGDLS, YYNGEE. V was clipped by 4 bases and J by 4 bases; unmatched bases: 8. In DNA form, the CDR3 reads TGTGCCAGCAGCCGGTCGGGCGGGGGTTACAATGAGCAGTTCTTC. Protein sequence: CASSRSGGGYNEQFF.

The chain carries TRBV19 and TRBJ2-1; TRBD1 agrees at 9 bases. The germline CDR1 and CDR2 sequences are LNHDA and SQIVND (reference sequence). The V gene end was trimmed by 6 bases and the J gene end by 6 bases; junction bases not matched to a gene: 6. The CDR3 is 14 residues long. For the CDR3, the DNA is TGTGCCAGTAGCCGAGACAGGGGGGTCAATGAGCAGTTCTTC. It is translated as CASSRDRGVNEQFF.

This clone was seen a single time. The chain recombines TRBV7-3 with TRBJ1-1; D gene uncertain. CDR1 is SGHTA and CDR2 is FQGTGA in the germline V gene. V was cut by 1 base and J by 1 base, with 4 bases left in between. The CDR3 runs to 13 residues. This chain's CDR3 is CASSLRQNTEAFF. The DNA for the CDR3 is TGTGCCAGCAGCTTAAGACAGAACACTGAAGCTTTCTTT.

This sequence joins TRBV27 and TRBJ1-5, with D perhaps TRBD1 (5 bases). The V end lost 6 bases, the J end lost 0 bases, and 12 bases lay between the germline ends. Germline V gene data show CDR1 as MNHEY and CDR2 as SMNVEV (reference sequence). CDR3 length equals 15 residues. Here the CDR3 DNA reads TGTGCCAGCAGGGGGGGTATTCATAGCAATCAGCCCCAGCATTTT. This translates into CASRGGIHSNQPQHF.

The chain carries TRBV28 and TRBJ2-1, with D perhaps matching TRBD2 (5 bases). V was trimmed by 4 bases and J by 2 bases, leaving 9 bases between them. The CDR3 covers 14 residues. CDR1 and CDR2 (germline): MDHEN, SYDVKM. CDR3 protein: CASSSSGTYNEQFF. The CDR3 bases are TGTGCCAGCAGTTCGAGCGGAACCTACAATGAGCAGTTCTTC.

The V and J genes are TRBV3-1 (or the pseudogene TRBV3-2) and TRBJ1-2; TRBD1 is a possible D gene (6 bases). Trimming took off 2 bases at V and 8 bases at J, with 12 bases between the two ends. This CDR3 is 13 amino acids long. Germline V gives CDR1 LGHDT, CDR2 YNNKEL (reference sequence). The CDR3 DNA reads TGTGCCAGCAGCCAACCGGGGGGGGGCGGCTACACCTTC. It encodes CASSQPGGGGYTF.

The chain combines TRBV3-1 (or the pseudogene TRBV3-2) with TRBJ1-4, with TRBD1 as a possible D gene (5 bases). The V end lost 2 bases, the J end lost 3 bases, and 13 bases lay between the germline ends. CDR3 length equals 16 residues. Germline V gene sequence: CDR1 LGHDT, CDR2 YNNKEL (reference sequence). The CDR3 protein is CASSQPGGSANEKLFF. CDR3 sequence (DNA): TGTGCCAGCAGCCAACCCGGGGGGAGTGCTAATGAAAAACTGTTTTTT.

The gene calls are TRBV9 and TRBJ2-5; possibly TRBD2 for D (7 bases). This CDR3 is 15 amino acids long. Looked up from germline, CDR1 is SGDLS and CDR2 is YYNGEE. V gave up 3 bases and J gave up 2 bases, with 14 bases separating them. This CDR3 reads CASSAGGRAQETQYF. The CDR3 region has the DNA TGTGCCAGCAGCGCCGGGGGGCGGGCACAAGAGACCCAGTACTTC. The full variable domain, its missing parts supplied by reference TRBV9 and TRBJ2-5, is DSGVTQTPKHLITATGQRVTLRCSPRSGDLSVYWYQQSLDQGLQFLIQYYNGEERAKGNILERFSAQQFPDLHSELNLSSLELGDSALYFCASSAGGRAQETQYFGPGTRLLVL.

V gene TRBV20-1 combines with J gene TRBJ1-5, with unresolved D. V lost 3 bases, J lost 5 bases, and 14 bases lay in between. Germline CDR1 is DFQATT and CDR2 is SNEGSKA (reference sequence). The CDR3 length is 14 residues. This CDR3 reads CSASPAQYDQPQHF. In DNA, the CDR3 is TGCAGTGCTAGTCCAGCGCAATATGATCAGCCCCAGCATTTT.

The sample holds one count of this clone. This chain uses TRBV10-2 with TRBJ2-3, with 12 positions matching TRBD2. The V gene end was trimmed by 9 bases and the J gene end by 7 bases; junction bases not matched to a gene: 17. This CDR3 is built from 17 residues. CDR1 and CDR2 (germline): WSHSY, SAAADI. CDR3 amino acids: CASGGLWTSGEYYTQYF. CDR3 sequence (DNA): TGCGCCAGTGGAGGTCTCTGGACTAGCGGGGAATACTATACGCAGTATTTT.

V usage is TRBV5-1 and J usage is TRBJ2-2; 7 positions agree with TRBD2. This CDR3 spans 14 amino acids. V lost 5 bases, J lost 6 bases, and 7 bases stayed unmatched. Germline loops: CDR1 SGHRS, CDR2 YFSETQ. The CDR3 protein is CASSMTTSPGELFF. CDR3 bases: TGCGCCAGCAGTATGACGACTAGCCCCGGGGAGCTGTTTTTT.

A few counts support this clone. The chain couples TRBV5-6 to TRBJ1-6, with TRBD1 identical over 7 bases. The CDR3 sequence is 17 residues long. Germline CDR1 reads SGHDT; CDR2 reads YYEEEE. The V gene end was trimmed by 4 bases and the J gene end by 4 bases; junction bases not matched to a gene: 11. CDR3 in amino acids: CASSAYRPGQYNSPLHF. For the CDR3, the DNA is TGTGCCAGCAGCGCCTACCGACCGGGACAGTATAATTCACCCCTCCACTTT. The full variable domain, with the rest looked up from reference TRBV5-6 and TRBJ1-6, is DAGVTQSPTHLIKTRGQQVTLRCSPKSGHDTVSWYQQALGQGPQFIFQYYEEEERQRGNFPDRFSGHQFPNYSSELNVNALLLGDSALYLCASSAYRPGQYNSPLHFGNGTRLTVT.

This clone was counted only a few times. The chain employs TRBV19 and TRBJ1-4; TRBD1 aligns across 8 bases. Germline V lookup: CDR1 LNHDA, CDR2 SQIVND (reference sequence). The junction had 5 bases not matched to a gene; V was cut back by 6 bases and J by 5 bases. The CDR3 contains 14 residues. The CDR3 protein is CASSGQGKNEKLFF. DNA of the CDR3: TGTGCCAGTAGCGGACAGGGCAAGAATGAAAAACTGTTTTTT.

The CDR3 sequence is CASSFPQGGVNTEAFF. CDR3 DNA sequence: TGTGCCAGCAGCTTCCCCCAAGGGGGAGTAAACACTGAAGCTTTCTTT. The chain is built from TRBV11-2 and TRBJ1-1; D might be TRBD1 (6 bases). CDR3 size: 16 residues. In germline, CDR1 is SGHAT, CDR2 FQNNGV. The V end lost 3 bases, the J end lost 2 bases, and 16 bases lay between the germline ends.

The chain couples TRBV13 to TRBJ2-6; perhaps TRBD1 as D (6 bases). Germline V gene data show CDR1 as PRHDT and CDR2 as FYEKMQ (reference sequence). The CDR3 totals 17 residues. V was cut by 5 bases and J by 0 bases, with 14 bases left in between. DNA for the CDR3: TGTGCCAGCAGCCTGGGGGCCCTAATCTCTGGGGCCAACGTCCTGACTTTC. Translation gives CASSLGALISGANVLTF.

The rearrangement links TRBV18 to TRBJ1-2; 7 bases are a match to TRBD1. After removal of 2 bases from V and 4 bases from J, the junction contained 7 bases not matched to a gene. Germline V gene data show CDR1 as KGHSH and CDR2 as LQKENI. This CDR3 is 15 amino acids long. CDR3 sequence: CASSPEGDSVYGYTF. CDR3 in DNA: TGTGCCAGCTCACCAGAGGGGGACAGCGTCTATGGCTACACCTTC. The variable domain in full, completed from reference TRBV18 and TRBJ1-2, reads NAGVMQNPRHLVRRRGQEARLRCSPMKGHSHVYWYRQLPEEGLKFMVYLQKENIIDESGMPKERFSAEFPKEGPSILRIQQVVRGDSAAYFCASSPEGDSVYGYTFGSGTRLTVV.

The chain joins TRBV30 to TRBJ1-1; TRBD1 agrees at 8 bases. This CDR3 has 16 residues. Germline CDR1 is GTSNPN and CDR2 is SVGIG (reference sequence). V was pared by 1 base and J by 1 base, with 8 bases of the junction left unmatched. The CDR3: CAWSGWQGAKNTEAFF. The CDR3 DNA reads TGTGCCTGGAGTGGTTGGCAGGGGGCGAAGAACACTGAAGCTTTCTTT. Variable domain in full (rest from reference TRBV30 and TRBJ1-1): SQTIHQWPATLVQPVGSPLSLECTVEGTSNPNLYWYRQAAGRGLQLLFYSVGIGQISSEVPQNLSASRPQDRQFILSSKKLLLSDSGFYLCAWSGWQGAKNTEAFFGQGTRLTVV.

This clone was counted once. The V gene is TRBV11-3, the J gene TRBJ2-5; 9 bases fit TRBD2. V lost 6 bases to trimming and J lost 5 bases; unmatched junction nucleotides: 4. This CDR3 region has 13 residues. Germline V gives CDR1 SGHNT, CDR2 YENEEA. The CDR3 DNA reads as TGTGCCAGCAGTTCGGGGACTAGCGAGACCCAGTACTTC. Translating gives CASSSGTSETQYF.

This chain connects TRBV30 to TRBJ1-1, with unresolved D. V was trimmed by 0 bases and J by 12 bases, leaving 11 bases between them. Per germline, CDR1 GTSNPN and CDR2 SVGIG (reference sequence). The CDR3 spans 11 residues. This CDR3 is CAWSVRHGTFF. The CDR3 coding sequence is TGTGCCTGGAGTGTACGCCACGGGACTTTCTTT.

This chain's CDR3 is CASSETGAGANVLTF. Written as DNA, the CDR3 is TGTGCCAGCAGTGAGACAGGGGCCGGGGCCAACGTCCTGACTTTC. J is TRBJ2-6 and V is TRBV4-2; 8 nucleotides match TRBD1. The V gene's germline CDR1 is LGHNA and CDR2 YNFKEQ. V was pared by 6 bases and J by 4 bases, with 5 bases of the junction left unmatched. The CDR3 is made up of 15 amino acids.

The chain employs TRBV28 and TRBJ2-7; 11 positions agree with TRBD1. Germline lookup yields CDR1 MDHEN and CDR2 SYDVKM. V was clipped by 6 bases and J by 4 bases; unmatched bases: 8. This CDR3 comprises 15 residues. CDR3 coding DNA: TGTGCCAGCAGGAAAGGGACAGGGGGAAGGTACGAGCAGTACTTC. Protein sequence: CASRKGTGGRYEQYF.

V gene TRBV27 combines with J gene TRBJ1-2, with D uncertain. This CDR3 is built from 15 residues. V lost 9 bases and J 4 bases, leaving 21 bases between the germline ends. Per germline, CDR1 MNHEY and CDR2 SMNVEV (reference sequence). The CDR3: CASKSAAPPPYGYTF. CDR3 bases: TGTGCCAGTAAGTCAGCGGCACCACCTCCCTATGGCTACACCTTC.

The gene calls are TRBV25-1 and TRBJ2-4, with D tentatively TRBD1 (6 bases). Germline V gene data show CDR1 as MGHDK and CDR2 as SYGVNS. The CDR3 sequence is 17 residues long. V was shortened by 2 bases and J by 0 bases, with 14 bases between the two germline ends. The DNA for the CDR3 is TGTGCCAGCAGTGAACGGAACAGGGATTTAGCCAAAAACATTCAGTACTTC. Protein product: CASSERNRDLAKNIQYF.

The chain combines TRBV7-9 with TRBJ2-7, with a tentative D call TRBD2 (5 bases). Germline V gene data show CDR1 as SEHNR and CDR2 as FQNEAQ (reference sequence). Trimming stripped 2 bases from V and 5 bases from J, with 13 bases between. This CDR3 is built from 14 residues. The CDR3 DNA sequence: TGTGCCAGCAGCTTATCTACGTCGAGGGACGAGCAGTACTTC. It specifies CASSLSTSRDEQYF.

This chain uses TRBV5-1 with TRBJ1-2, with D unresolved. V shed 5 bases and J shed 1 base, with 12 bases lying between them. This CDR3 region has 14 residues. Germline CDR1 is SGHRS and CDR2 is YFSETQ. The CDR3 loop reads CASRRTFNNYGYTF. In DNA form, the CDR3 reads TGCGCCAGCAGACGGACTTTCAATAACTATGGCTACACCTTC.

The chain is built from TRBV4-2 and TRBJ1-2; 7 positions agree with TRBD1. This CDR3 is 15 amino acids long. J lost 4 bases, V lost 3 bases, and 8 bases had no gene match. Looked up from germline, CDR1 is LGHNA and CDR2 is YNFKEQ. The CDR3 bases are TGTGCCAGCAGCCAGTCAGGGGGGACCACCTATGGCTACACCTTC. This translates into CASSQSGGTTYGYTF.